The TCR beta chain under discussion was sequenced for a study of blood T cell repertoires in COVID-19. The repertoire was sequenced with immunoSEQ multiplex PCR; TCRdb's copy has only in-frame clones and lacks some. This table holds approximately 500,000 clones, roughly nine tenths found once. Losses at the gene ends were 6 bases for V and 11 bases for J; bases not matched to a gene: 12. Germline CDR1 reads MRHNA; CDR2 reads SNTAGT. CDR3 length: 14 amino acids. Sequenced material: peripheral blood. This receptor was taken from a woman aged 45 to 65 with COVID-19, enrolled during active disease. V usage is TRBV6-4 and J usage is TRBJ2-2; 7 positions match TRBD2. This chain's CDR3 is CASSPDRGGSELFF. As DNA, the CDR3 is TGTGCCAGCAGCCCCGACCGGGGAGGGTCCGAGCTGTTTTTT.